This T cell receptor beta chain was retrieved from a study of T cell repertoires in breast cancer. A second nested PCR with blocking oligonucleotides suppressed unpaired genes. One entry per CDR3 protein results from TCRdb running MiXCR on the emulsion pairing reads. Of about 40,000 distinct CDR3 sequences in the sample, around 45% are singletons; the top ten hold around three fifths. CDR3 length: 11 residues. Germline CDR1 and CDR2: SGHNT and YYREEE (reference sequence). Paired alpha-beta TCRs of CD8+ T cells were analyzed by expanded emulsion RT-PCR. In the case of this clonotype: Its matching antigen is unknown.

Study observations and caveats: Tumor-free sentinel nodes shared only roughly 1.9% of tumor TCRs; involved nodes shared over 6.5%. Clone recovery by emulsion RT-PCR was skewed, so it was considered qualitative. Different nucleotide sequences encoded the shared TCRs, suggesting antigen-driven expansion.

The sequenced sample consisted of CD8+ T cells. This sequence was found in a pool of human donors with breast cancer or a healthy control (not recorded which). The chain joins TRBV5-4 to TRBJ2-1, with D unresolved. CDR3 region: CASYSYNEQFF. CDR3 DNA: TGTGCAAGTTACTCCTACAATGAGCAGTTCTTC.